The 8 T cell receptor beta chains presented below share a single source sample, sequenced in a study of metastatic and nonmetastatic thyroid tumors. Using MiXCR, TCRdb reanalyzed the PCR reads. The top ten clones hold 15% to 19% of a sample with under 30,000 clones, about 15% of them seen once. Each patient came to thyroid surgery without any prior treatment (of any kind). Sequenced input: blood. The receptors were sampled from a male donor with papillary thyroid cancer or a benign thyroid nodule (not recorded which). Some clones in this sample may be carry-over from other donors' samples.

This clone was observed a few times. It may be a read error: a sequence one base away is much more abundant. As DNA, the CDR3 is TGTGCCAGCAGCCCGGGGACTAGCGGGGAGACCCAGCACTTC. The encoded protein is CASSPGTSGETQHF. This chain connects TRBV7-9 to TRBJ2-5, with 13 bases that match TRBD2. Germline loops: CDR1 SEHNR, CDR2 FQNEAQ (reference sequence). The CDR3 is 14 amino acids.

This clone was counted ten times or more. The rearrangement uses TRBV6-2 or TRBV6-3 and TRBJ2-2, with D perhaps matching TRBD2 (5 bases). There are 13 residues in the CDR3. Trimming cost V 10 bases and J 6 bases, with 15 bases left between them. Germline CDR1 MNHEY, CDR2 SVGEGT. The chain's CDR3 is CATSGIAAGELFF. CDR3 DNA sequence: TGTGCCACCTCGGGGATCGCGGCCGGGGAGCTGTTTTTT.

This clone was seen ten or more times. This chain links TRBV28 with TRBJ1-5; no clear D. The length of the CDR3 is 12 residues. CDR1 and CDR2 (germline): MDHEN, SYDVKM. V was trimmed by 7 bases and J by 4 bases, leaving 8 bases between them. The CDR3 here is CASTPGNQPQHF. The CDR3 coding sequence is TGTGCCAGCACCCCCGGGAATCAGCCCCAGCATTTT.

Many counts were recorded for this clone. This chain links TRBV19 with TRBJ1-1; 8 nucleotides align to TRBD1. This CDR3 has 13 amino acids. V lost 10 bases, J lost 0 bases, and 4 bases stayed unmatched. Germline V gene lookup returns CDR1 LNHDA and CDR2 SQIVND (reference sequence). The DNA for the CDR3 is TGTGCCACCGGACAGGGCCTGAACACTGAAGCTTTCTTT. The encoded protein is CATGQGLNTEAFF.

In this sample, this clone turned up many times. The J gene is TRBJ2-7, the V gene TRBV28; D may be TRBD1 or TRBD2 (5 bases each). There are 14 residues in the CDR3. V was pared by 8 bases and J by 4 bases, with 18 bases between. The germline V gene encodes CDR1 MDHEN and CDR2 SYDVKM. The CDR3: CASSPRGRGYEQYF. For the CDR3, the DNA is TGTGCCAGCTCGCCCCGGGGCAGAGGTTACGAGCAGTACTTC. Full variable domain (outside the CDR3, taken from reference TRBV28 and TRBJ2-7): DVKVTQSSRYLVKRTGEKVFLECVQDMDHENMFWYRQDPGLGLRLIYFSYDVKMKEKGDIPEGYSVSREKKERFSLILESASTNQTSMYLCASSPRGRGYEQYFGPGTRLTVT.

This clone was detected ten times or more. This CDR3 is CASSPPEGLSQETQYF. The CDR3 DNA reads as TGTGCCAGCAGTCCCCCAGAGGGGCTAAGTCAAGAGACCCAGTACTTC. The chain employs TRBV28 and TRBJ2-5; D is tentatively TRBD1 or TRBD2 (5 bases each). The CDR3 extends over 16 amino acids. Between the trimmed V and J ends, which lost 5 bases and 2 bases, there was a span of 18 bases. Germline V gives CDR1 MDHEN, CDR2 SYDVKM. Supplemented by reference TRBV28 and TRBJ2-5, the full variable domain reads DVKVTQSSRYLVKRTGEKVFLECVQDMDHENMFWYRQDPGLGLRLIYFSYDVKMKEKGDIPEGYSVSREKKERFSLILESASTNQTSMYLCASSPPEGLSQETQYFGPGTRLLVL.

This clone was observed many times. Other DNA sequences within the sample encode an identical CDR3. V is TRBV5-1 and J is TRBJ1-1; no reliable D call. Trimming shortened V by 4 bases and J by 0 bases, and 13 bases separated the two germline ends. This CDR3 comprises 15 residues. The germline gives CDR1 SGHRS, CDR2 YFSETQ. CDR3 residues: CASSPNTGMNTEAFF. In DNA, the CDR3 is TGCGCCAGCAGCCCCAATACGGGTATGAACACTGAAGCTTTCTTT. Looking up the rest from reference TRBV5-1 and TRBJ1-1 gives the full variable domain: KAGVTQTPRYLIKTRGQQVTLSCSPISGHRSVSWYQQTPGQGLQFLFEYFSETQRNKGNFPGRFSGRQFSNSRSEMNVSTLELGDSALYLCASSPNTGMNTEAFFGQGTRLTVV.

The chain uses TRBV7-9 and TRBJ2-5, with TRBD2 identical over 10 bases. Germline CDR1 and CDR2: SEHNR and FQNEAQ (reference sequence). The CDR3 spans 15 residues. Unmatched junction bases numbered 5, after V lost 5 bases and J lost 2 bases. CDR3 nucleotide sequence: TGTGCCAGCAGCCCTACACTAGCGGGGCAAGAGACCCAGTACTTC. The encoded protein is CASSPTLAGQETQYF.